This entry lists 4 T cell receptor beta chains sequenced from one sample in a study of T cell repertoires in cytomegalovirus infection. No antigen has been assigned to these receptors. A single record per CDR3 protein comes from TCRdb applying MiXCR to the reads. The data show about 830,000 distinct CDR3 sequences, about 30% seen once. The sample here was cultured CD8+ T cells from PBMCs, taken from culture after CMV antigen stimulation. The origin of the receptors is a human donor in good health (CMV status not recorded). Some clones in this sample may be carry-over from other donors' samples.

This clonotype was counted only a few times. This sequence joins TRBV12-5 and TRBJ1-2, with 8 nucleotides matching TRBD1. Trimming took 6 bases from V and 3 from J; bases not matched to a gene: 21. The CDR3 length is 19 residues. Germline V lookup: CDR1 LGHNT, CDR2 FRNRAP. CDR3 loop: CASGSPPLDRESGYYGYTF. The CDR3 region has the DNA TGTGCTAGTGGCTCGCCCCCTCTGGACAGGGAGTCGGGTTACTATGGCTACACCTTC.

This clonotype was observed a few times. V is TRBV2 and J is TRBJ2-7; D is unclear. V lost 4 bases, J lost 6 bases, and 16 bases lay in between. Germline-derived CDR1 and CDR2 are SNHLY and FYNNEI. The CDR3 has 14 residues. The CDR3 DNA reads TGTGCCAGCAGTGTGGCCGAAAGCCGAGGCGAGCAGTACTTC. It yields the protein CASSVAESRGEQYF.

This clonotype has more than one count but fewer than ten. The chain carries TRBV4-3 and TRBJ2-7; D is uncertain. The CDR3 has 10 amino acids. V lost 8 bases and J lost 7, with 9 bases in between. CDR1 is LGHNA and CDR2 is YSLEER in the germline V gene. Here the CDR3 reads CASSPLEQYV. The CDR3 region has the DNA TGCGCCAGCTCCCCGCTGGAGCAGTACGTC.

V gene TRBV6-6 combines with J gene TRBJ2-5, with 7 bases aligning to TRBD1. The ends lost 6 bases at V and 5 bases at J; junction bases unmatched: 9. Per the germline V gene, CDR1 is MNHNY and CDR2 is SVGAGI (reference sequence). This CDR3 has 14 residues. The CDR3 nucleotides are TGTGCCAGCAGCGACAGGGCGAGGACGGAGACCCAGTACTTC. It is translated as CASSDRARTETQYF.